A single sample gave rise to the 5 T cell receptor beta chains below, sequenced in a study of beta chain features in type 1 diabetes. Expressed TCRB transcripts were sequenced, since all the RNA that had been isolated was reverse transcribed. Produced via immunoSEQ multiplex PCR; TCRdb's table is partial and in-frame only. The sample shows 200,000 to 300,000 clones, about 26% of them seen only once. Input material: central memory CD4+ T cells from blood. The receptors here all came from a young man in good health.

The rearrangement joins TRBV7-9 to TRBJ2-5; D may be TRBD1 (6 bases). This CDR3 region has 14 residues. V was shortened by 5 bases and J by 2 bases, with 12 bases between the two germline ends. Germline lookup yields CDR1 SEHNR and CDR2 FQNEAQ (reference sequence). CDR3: CASSRSTGQETQYF. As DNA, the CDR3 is TGTGCCAGCAGCCGATCGACAGGTCAAGAGACCCAGTACTTC.

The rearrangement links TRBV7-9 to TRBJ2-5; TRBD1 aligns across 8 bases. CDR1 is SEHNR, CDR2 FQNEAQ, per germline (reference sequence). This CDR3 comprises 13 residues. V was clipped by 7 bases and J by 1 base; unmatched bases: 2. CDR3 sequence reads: CASNRGVQETQYF. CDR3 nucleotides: TGTGCCAGCAACAGGGGGGTCCAAGAGACCCAGTACTTC.

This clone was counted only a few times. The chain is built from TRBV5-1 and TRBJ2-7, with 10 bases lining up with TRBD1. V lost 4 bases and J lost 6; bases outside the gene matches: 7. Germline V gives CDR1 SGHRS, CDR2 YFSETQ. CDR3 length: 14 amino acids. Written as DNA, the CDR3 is TGCGCCAGCAGCGGCCGGGACAGGGGACGCGAGCAGTACTTC. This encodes CASSGRDRGREQYF.

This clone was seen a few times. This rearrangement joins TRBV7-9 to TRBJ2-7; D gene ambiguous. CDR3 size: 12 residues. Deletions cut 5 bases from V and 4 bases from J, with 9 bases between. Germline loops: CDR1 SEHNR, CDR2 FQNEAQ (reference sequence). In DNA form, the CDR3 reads TGTGCCAGCAGCCAAACCCAATACGAGCAGTACTTC. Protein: CASSQTQYEQYF. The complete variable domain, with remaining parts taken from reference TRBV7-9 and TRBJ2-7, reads DTGVSQNPRHKITKRGQNVTFRCDPISEHNRLYWYRQTLGQGPEFLTYFQNEAQLEKSRLLSDRFSAERPKGSFSTLEIQRTEQGDSAMYLCASSQTQYEQYFGPGTRLTVT.

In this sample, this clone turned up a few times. In DNA form, the CDR3 reads TGCGCCAGCTTAAACAGCGGCGGGAGTGGAGAGACCCAGTACTTC. Translating gives CASLNSGGSGETQYF. V is TRBV5-1 and J is TRBJ2-5, with 7 bases aligning to TRBD2. This CDR3 spans 15 amino acids. CDR1 is SGHRS and CDR2 is YFSETQ in the germline V gene. V was pared by 7 bases and J by 4 bases, with 13 bases of the junction left unmatched. Full variable domain (remainder filled in from reference TRBV5-1 and TRBJ2-5): KAGVTQTPRYLIKTRGQQVTLSCSPISGHRSVSWYQQTPGQGLQFLFEYFSETQRNKGNFPGRFSGRQFSNSRSEMNVSTLELGDSALYLCASLNSGGSGETQYFGPGTRLLVL.